A single sample gave rise to the 29 T cell receptor beta chains below, sequenced in a study of long-term antiretroviral therapy in people with HIV. The run of the v3.0 immunoSEQ assay was at survey level. The assay was immunoSEQ multiplex PCR, and TCRdb's table has in-frame clones only and misses some. The data show more than 20,000 clones, over 70% seen once. The specimen comprised unsorted PBMCs, sampled 0.3 years after starting antiretroviral therapy. These receptor sequences come from a man aged 45-65 years with HIV.

The CDR3 region has the DNA TGTGCCAGCAGCGCTTTGGAAGCTGAAGCTTTCTTT. Protein sequence: CASSALEAEAFF. V is TRBV5-6 and J is TRBJ1-1; no clear D gene. The CDR3 covers 12 residues. V gave up 4 bases and J gave up 6 bases, with 10 bases separating them. Germline V gives CDR1 SGHDT, CDR2 YYEEEE.

The V call is TRBV7-9, the J call TRBJ1-1; D gene unclear. The CDR3 extends over 11 amino acids. The V gene's germline CDR1 is SEHNR and CDR2 FQNEAQ (reference sequence). V lost 6 bases to trimming and J lost 7 bases, with 9 bases between them. CDR3 region: CASSYKDEAFF. The DNA of the CDR3 is TGTGCCAGCAGTTACAAGGATGAAGCTTTCTTT.

The genes are TRBV5-1 and TRBJ1-3; D might be TRBD1 (6 bases). With 0 bases removed from V and 2 bases from J, the gap between germline ends came to 6 bases. Germline CDR1 is SGHRS and CDR2 is YFSETQ. This CDR3 has 14 residues. In DNA, the CDR3 is TGCGCCAGCAGCTTGGACAGGGCTGGAAACACCATATATTTT. Amino acids: CASSLDRAGNTIYF.

The chain joins TRBV30 to TRBJ1-2; 9 bases map to TRBD1. The CDR3 loop spans 16 amino acids. V dropped 3 bases and J dropped 7; count of bases not matched to a gene: 15. Germline CDR1 GTSNPN, CDR2 SVGIG (reference sequence). CDR3 sequence (DNA): TGTGCCTGGAGCCGGGGACAGGGAATAGTCATCTTTGGCTACACCTTC. It yields the protein CAWSRGQGIVIFGYTF.

This chain joins TRBV28 and TRBJ2-6; 8 positions match TRBD1. The ends lost 5 bases at V and 1 base at J; junction bases unmatched: 4. The germline CDR1 and CDR2 sequences are MDHEN and SYDVKM. This CDR3 spans 16 amino acids. Here the CDR3 reads CASSTNRGSGANVLTF. The CDR3 region has the DNA TGTGCCAGCAGTACCAACAGGGGGTCTGGGGCCAACGTCCTGACTTTC.

The CDR3 protein is CSVSTGKRNQPQHF. In nucleotides, the CDR3 is TGCAGCGTTAGTACAGGGAAGAGGAATCAGCCCCAGCATTTT. The gene calls are TRBV29-1 and TRBJ1-5; a possible D gene is TRBD1 (6 bases). The CDR3 consists of 14 residues. Deletions cut 5 bases from V and 4 bases from J, with 15 bases between. Germline values: CDR1 SQVTM, CDR2 ANQGSEA.

This chain connects TRBV5-4 to TRBJ1-3; D is unresolved. Germline CDR1 reads SGHNT; CDR2 reads YYREEE (reference sequence). CDR3 length: 17 residues. The ends were cut back, 0 bases at V and 0 bases at J, with 13 bases in the middle. CDR3 nucleotides: TGTGCCAGCAGCTTGGCCGGTACGGAAAGCTCTGGAAACACCATATATTTT. Its translation is CASSLAGTESSGNTIYF.

The V and J genes are TRBV28 and TRBJ2-1; the match to TRBD2 covers 9 bases. Germline CDR1 and CDR2: MDHEN and SYDVKM. The CDR3 contains 16 residues. J was trimmed by 2 bases and V by 6 bases; bases with no gene match: 8. CDR3 residues: CASRFPGLAPYNEQFF. DNA for the CDR3: TGTGCCAGCAGGTTTCCGGGACTAGCCCCCTACAATGAGCAGTTCTTC.

This rearrangement joins TRBV4-1 to TRBJ2-1; possible D gene TRBD2, 5 bases. Trimming shortened V by 6 bases and J by 2 bases, and 14 bases separated the two germline ends. CDR3 length: 15 amino acids. CDR1 and CDR2 (germline): MGHRA, YSYEKL. CDR3 residues: CASSPLGLPYNEQFF. CDR3 sequence (DNA): TGCGCCAGCAGTCCACTAGGTCTCCCCTACAATGAGCAGTTCTTC.

The chain employs TRBV6-6 and TRBJ1-2; possibly TRBD1 for D (5 bases). Germline lookup yields CDR1 MNHNY and CDR2 SVGAGI (reference sequence). V was cut by 8 bases and J by 4 bases, with 17 bases left in between. The CDR3 loop spans 14 amino acids. In DNA, the CDR3 is TGTGCCAGCGAGGGAGACGGGACGGGCTATGGCTACACCTTC. This sequence encodes CASEGDGTGYGYTF.

V gene TRBV9 combines with J gene TRBJ2-1, with D hard to call. The CDR3 length is 11 residues. Germline-derived CDR1 and CDR2 are SGDLS and YYNGEE. Trimming took 4 bases from V and 8 from J, leaving 7 bases between them. The DNA of the CDR3 is TGTGCCAGCAGCAGAGAGTATGAGCAGTTCTTC. Protein sequence: CASSREYEQFF.

V and J are TRBV4-3 and TRBJ2-7, with D possibly being TRBD2 (7 bases). The V end was cut by 0 bases, the J end by 4 bases, with 13 bases between. Germline CDR1 reads LGHNA; CDR2 reads YSLEER. The CDR3 length is 15 residues. The CDR3 loop is CASSQDGGAGYEQYF. The CDR3 DNA follows: TGCGCCAGCAGCCAAGATGGGGGGGCGGGGTACGAGCAGTACTTC.

The rearrangement uses TRBV7-2 and TRBJ2-5; D is possibly TRBD1 (6 bases). Germline V gives CDR1 SGHTA, CDR2 FQGNSA. Trimming removed 4 bases at V and 4 bases at J, with 16 bases between. This CDR3 has 15 amino acids. The CDR3 sequence: CASSSGRGLPETQYF. The CDR3 DNA reads as TGTGCCAGCAGCTCCGGAAGGGGGTTGCCAGAGACCCAGTACTTC. The complete variable domain, with remaining parts taken from reference TRBV7-2 and TRBJ2-5, reads GAGVSQSPSNKVTEKGKDVELRCDPISGHTALYWYRQSLGQGLEFLIYFQGNSAPDKSGLPSDRFSAERTGGSVSTLTIQRTQQEDSAVYLCASSSGRGLPETQYFGPGTRLLVL.

The chain carries TRBV29-1 and TRBJ1-1; D is undetermined. V was clipped by 3 bases and J by 3 bases, with 17 bases between them. The CDR3 totals 15 residues. Germline assignment: CDR1 SQVTM and CDR2 ANQGSEA. The CDR3 DNA is TGCAGCGTTGATCCCCGGGGTGTCGGGGACACTGAAGCTTTCTTT. Its protein product is CSVDPRGVGDTEAFF.

The CDR3 DNA is TGCAGCGACTCCTTCGCCGGGTTAGGAGCTTTCTTT. Protein sequence: CSDSFAGLGAFF. The chain couples TRBV29-1 to TRBJ1-1, with D unresolved. This CDR3 has 12 amino acids. Trimming shortened V by 7 bases and J by 10 bases, and 19 bases separated the two germline ends. CDR1 is SQVTM and CDR2 is ANQGSEA in the germline V gene.

The chain employs TRBV6-5 and TRBJ2-3; TRBD2 aligns across 11 bases. CDR1 MNHEY and CDR2 SVGAGI come from the germline V gene. J lost 4 bases, V lost 6 bases, and 6 bases had no gene match. The CDR3 totals 15 residues. The CDR3 here is CASRPLAGVPDTQYF. The CDR3 bases are TGTGCCAGCAGGCCACTAGCGGGGGTCCCAGATACGCAGTATTTT.

The rearrangement uses TRBV18 and TRBJ2-7; 10 nucleotides align to TRBD2. Germline CDR1 reads KGHSH; CDR2 reads LQKENI. The CDR3 has 14 amino acids. V lost 3 bases, J lost 2 bases, and 1 base stayed unmatched. The CDR3 nucleotides are TGTGCCAGCTCACCCCTAGCGGGAGCCTACGAGCAGTACTTC. Protein: CASSPLAGAYEQYF. The full variable domain, with the rest looked up from reference TRBV18 and TRBJ2-7, is NAGVMQNPRHLVRRRGQEARLRCSPMKGHSHVYWYRQLPEEGLKFMVYLQKENIIDESGMPKERFSAEFPKEGPSILRIQQVVRGDSAAYFCASSPLAGAYEQYFGPGTRLTVT.

V usage is TRBV7-8 and J usage is TRBJ1-5, with D hard to call. Trimming pared 3 bases from V and 0 bases from J, leaving 9 bases between. The CDR3 sequence is 15 residues long. Germline CDR1 is SGHVS and CDR2 is FQNEAQ. CDR3 protein: CASSFESYSNQPQHF. The CDR3, as DNA: TGTGCCAGCAGCTTCGAGAGTTATAGCAATCAGCCCCAGCATTTT.

This clone occurred a few times. This rearrangement joins TRBV28 to TRBJ1-2; D not certain. Germline values: CDR1 MDHEN, CDR2 SYDVKM. Trimming removed 4 bases at V and 4 bases at J, with 19 bases between. The CDR3 runs to 16 residues. DNA for the CDR3: TGTGCCAGCAGTTCCTCCGGGTTCGCGGAAGGCTATGGCTACACCTTC. Encoded protein: CASSSSGFAEGYGYTF.

The V call is TRBV5-4, the J call TRBJ2-4, with D unresolved. This CDR3 has 11 residues. The V gene lost 3 bases and the J gene lost 15 bases, with 13 bases spanning the gap. In germline, CDR1 is SGHNT, CDR2 YYREEE (reference sequence). CDR3 DNA: TGTGCCAGCAGCTCCTACGAGACACTGTACTTC. It codes for CASSSYETLYF.

The rearrangement uses TRBV19 and TRBJ1-5; no definite D call. V was shortened by 3 bases and J by 1 base, with 10 bases between the two germline ends. The CDR3 length is 15 residues. Looked up from germline, CDR1 is LNHDA and CDR2 is SQIVND (reference sequence). CDR3 bases: TGTGCCAGTAGTATCGGGCAGATAAGCAATCAGCCCCAGCATTTT. Encoded protein: CASSIGQISNQPQHF.

The V gene is TRBV11-2, the J gene TRBJ2-5, with 9 bases identical to TRBD2. J gave up 5 bases and V 6 bases, and 16 bases lay outside the gene matches. The germline V gene encodes CDR1 SGHAT and CDR2 FQNNGV. CDR3 length: 17 residues. The CDR3 protein is CASRSWGAGGHRETQYF. CDR3 nucleotide sequence: TGTGCCAGCAGATCCTGGGGAGCGGGGGGCCATCGGGAGACCCAGTACTTC.

V usage is TRBV5-4 and J usage is TRBJ1-1; D gene unclear. Germline V gives CDR1 SGHNT, CDR2 YYREEE (reference sequence). There are 15 residues in the CDR3. V lost 0 bases, J lost 0 bases, and 9 bases lay in between. This CDR3 is CASSLGQSMNTEAFF. The CDR3 bases are TGTGCCAGCAGCTTGGGGCAGAGCATGAACACTGAAGCTTTCTTT.

CDR3: CASTARKAGINEQYF. The CDR3 region has the DNA TGTGCCAGCACCGCACGGAAGGCGGGAATCAACGAGCAGTACTTC. The chain couples TRBV6-5 to TRBJ2-7; D may be TRBD2 (6 bases). The CDR3 loop spans 15 amino acids. The germline gives CDR1 MNHEY, CDR2 SVGAGI. The germline V and J ends were trimmed by 7 bases and 5 bases, with 21 bases remaining between them.

The genes are TRBV2 and TRBJ2-7, with 8 positions matching TRBD1. The CDR3 length is 14 residues. The germline CDR1 and CDR2 sequences are SNHLY and FYNNEI. After removal of 3 bases from V and 2 bases from J, the junction contained 3 bases not matched to a gene. In DNA, the CDR3 is TGTGCCAGCAGTGATAGGACAGGGCCCTACGAGCAGTACTTC. Its protein is CASSDRTGPYEQYF.

The chain joins TRBV7-9 to TRBJ1-5, with a possible D match to TRBD1 (5 bases). V was pared by 5 bases and J by 4 bases, with 15 bases between. Germline loops: CDR1 SEHNR, CDR2 FQNEAQ (reference sequence). This CDR3 is 15 amino acids long. As DNA, the CDR3 is TGTGCCAGCAGCCCAGGGAGACTCGGGAATCAGCCCCAGCATTTT. Amino acids: CASSPGRLGNQPQHF.

This clone has just one count. The rearrangement links TRBV25-1 to TRBJ1-1; D is perhaps TRBD1 (5 bases). The CDR3 contains 15 residues. The germline V and J ends were trimmed by 5 bases and 7 bases, with 20 bases remaining between them. CDR1 and CDR2 (germline): MGHDK, SYGVNS. DNA for the CDR3: TGTGCCAGCAGTCAACTCAGTGACGAGGGGAATGAAGCTTTCTTT. It encodes CASSQLSDEGNEAFF.

This clone was seen more than once but under ten times. This chain links TRBV6-5 with TRBJ1-2; TRBD1 is a possible D gene (5 bases). The CDR3 spans 15 residues. V lost 6 bases, J lost 2 bases, and 16 bases lay in between. Germline CDR1 MNHEY, CDR2 SVGAGI. The CDR3 is CASRDSGRENYGYTF. In DNA form, the CDR3 reads TGTGCCAGCAGGGACTCAGGGAGGGAAAACTATGGCTACACCTTC.

This chain joins TRBV5-1 and TRBJ2-7, with a tentative D call TRBD2 (7 bases). The CDR3 totals 13 residues. V dropped 3 bases and J dropped 6 bases, with 13 bases sitting between them. CDR1 is SGHRS and CDR2 is YFSETQ in the germline V gene. Here the CDR3 DNA reads TGCGCCAGCAGCTCTAAGGGGGGGCCCGAGCAGTACTTC. Amino acids: CASSSKGGPEQYF.